Listed below are T cell receptor beta chains from one sample, sequenced in a study of shared clonotypes between healthy human individuals. Sequencing used immunoSEQ multiplex PCR; TCRdb keeps in-frame clones, though not all of them. The table lists more than 2,000,000 clones, 80% to 95% of them singletons, with about 0.39% in the top ten. Sequencing input: naive CD4+ T cells from PBMCs. Every receptor here comes from a man aged 18-30 years in good health. Some clones in this sample may be carry-over from other donors' samples. Each CDR3 is given with its conserved first and last residue. A D gene is named only where the DNA matches it firmly. Expanded clones are given a class, and other clones once, few, many or no size at all.

>TRBV27|.|TRBJ2-5|TRBD2
TGTGCCAGCAGTCGCACCCGGGCCGCGGGAGAAGAAGAGACCCAGTACTTC
CASSRTRAAGEEETQYF
>TRBV5-4|.|TRBJ2-1|.
TGTGCCAGCAGCTTTGGACTAACCAATGAGCAGTTCTTC
CASSFGLTNEQFF
>TRBV11-2|once|TRBJ2-1|TRBD2
TGTGCCAGCAGCTCGTCTAGCGGGGACAACAATGAGCAGTTCTTC
CASSSSSGDNNEQFF
>TRBV28|.|TRBJ2-7|TRBD2
TGTGCCAGCAGTTTCTCCGGTTTGGGGAGGGGCGAGCAGTACTTC
CASSFSGLGRGEQYF
>TRBV7-9|.|TRBJ2-7|.
TGTGCCAGCAGCTCCAGACGGAGCTCCTACGAGCAGTACTTC
CASSSRRSSYEQYF
>TRBV7-3|.|TRBJ2-7|.
TGTGCCAGCAGCCCCCAAGGTGGTTCCTACGAGCAGTACTTC
CASSPQGGSYEQYF
>TRBV30|.|TRBJ1-1|TRBD1
TGTGCCTGCACTGGACAGGGGGCGACTGAAGCTTTCTTT
CACTGQGATEAFF
>TRBV27|once|TRBJ1-5|.
TGTGCCAGCAGTTTATACGACGGGAGCTCCGGGACCCAGCATTTT
CASSLYDGSSGTQHF
>TRBV11-1|once|TRBJ1-6|TRBD1
TGTGCCAGCAGCGCGGGACAGGGTGAATGGAATTCACCCCTCCACTTT
CASSAGQGEWNSPLHF
>TRBV7-2|.|TRBJ2-3|.
TGTGCCAGCAGCTTCGGGAACCCAGATACGCAGTATTTT
CASSFGNPDTQYF
>TRBV6-1|.|TRBJ2-7|.
TGTGCCAGCAGTGAAGGAGGGGACCACTCCTACGAGCAGTACTTC
CASSEGGDHSYEQYF
>TRBV4-2|.|TRBJ1-1|TRBD1
TGTGCCAGCAGCCAAGATCGGGCAGGGGGAGCTTTCTTT
CASSQDRAGGAFF
>TRBV2|.|TRBJ2-3|TRBD1
TGTGCCACCTACAGGGGGCGTAACACAGATACGCAGTATTTT
CATYRGRNTDTQYF
>TRBV10-2|.|TRBJ2-7|TRBD2
TGCGCCAGCAGTGAGTCTGTGACTAGCGGGAGGTACGAGCAGTACTTC
CASSESVTSGRYEQYF